This entry describes one TCR beta chain. Using a J-beta primer mix together with a sample-barcoded 5' primer, a second PCR was run for about 7 to 12 cycles. Tagging of each cDNA molecule was performed by a template-switch adaptor with 12 random nucleotides. TCRdb passed the 5' RACE reads through MiXCR, listing each CDR3 protein once. The sample shows about 680,000 distinct CDR3 sequences, 45% to 50% of them seen only once. Donors were systemically healthy Caucasian individuals from Russia aged 6 to 90 years. V lost 8 bases and J 0 bases, leaving 14 bases between the germline ends. This CDR3 spans 15 amino acids. Germline assignment: CDR1 MNHEY and CDR2 SVGEGT. This specimen belongs to a study of blood T cells in healthy people across ages.

This rearrangement joins TRBV6-2 or TRBV6-3 to TRBJ2-1, with a weak D call TRBD2 (7 bases). The sequenced sample was blood. The sequence came from a woman aged 55-70 years in good health. CDR3 residues: CASWGGASSYNEQFF. The CDR3 nucleotides are TGTGCCAGCTGGGGGGGGGCGAGCTCCTACAATGAGCAGTTCTTC.